Given below is one T cell receptor beta chain in context. Its cognate antigen is unknown. Germline CDR1 is SGHRS and CDR2 is YFSETQ. The V gene lost 4 bases and the J gene lost 0 bases, with 14 bases spanning the gap. This CDR3 comprises 16 residues. This sample was included in a study of T cells after yellow fever vaccination. Study-wide points: Researchers cautioned that FACS-sorted repertoires could harbor abundant clonotypes contaminating from the bulk population.

Using its own MiXCR run on the 5' RACE reads, TCRdb lists one record per CDR3 protein. The sample contains some 200,000 distinct CDR3 sequences, 11% of which appear only once. J is TRBJ1-3 and V is TRBV5-1, with D possibly being TRBD1 (6 bases). The sequencing here drew on CD8+ T cells sorted from PBMCs, taken 15 days after the yellow fever booster vaccination. This clonotype was obtained from a man aged 18-30 years who received the YFV17D yellow fever vaccine. CDR3: CASSLRGVSSGNTIYF. DNA of the CDR3: TGCGCCAGCAGCCTCAGGGGCGTTAGCTCTGGAAACACCATATATTTT.